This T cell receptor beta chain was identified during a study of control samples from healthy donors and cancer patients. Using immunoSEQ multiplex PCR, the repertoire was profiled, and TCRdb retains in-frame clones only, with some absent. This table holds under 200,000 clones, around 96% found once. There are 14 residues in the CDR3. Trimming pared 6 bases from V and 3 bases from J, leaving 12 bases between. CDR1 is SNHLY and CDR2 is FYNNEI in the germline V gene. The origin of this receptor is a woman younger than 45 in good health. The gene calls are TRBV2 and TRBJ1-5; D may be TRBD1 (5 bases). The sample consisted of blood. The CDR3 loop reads CASRDTGFNQPQHF. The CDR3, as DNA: TGTGCCAGCAGAGATACAGGATTCAATCAGCCCCAGCATTTT.